Following are 14 T cell receptor beta chains from one sample sequenced in a study of monozygotic twins with inflammatory bowel disease. TCRdb re-called the 5' RACE reads and catalogs CDR3 proteins one per entry, DNA excluded. The sample table includes approximately 400,000 distinct CDR3 sequences. The specimen sequenced was blood. Source of these receptors: a human donor with ulcerative colitis or Crohn's disease, or a healthy co-twin of an affected twin (not recorded which).

V gene TRBV19 combines with J gene TRBJ2-1; lacking DNA, the TRBD1 call made by TCRdb goes unchecked. Germline V gene data show CDR1 as LNHDA and CDR2 as SQIVND (reference sequence). The CDR3 covers 15 residues. CDR3 sequence reads: CASRFQGLEYNEQFF. The full variable domain, rest sourced from reference TRBV19 and TRBJ2-1, is DGGITQSPKYLFRKEGQNVTLSCEQNLNHDAMYWYRQDPGQGLRLIYYSQIVNDFQKGDIAEGYSVSREKKESFPLTVTSAQKNPTAFYLCASRFQGLEYNEQFFGPGTRLTVL.

The chain joins TRBV6-5 to TRBJ1-1; TCRdb's assignment of TRBD1 cannot be checked, as there is no DNA. Germline V gene lookup returns CDR1 MNHEY and CDR2 SVGAGI. The CDR3 loop spans 15 amino acids. The CDR3 loop reads CASSYDTLLGGEAFF.

V gene TRBV20-1 combines with J gene TRBJ2-2; the TCRdb D gene call, TRBD2, has no DNA to confirm it. This CDR3 has 17 amino acids. Germline V CDR1 and CDR2: DFQATT, SNEGSKA (reference sequence). The chain's CDR3 is CSASTASGSQGTGELFF.

The chain recombines TRBV12-3 or TRBV12-4 with TRBJ2-3; the TCRdb D gene call, TRBD2, has no DNA to confirm it. This CDR3 spans 17 amino acids. The CDR3 region is CASSGGLAGVSTDTQYF.

The chain employs TRBV29-1 and TRBJ2-2; TCRdb's D gene call, TRBD2, goes unchecked for lack of DNA. There are 13 residues in the CDR3. CDR1 and CDR2 (germline): SQVTM, ANQGSEA. The CDR3 is CSVEDEGTGELFF.

The chain carries TRBV18 and TRBJ1-4; TCRdb picks TRBD1, but there is no DNA to check that call. CDR1 is KGHSH, CDR2 LQKENI, per germline. The CDR3 covers 15 residues. The chain's CDR3 is CASSFNQGAKEKLFF.

J is TRBJ1-2 and V is TRBV7-9; absent DNA, TCRdb's TRBD1 call cannot be checked. The germline gives CDR1 SEHNR, CDR2 FQNEAQ (reference sequence). The CDR3 covers 15 residues. The CDR3 reads CASSPPTVANYGYTF.

V gene TRBV5-1 combines with J gene TRBJ1-4; TCRdb picks TRBD1, but there is no DNA to check that call. Germline assignment: CDR1 SGHRS and CDR2 YFSETQ. This CDR3 spans 15 amino acids. CDR3 in amino acids: CASSTGQATNEKLFF.

The chain has TRBV20-1 and TRBJ1-2; TCRdb's D gene call, TRBD1, goes unchecked for lack of DNA. CDR1 and CDR2 (germline): DFQATT, SNEGSKA (reference sequence). The CDR3 consists of 13 residues. The CDR3 reads CSAPRGAGYGYTF.

The chain couples TRBV6-2 or TRBV6-3 to TRBJ1-2; as DNA is missing, the TRBD1 call by TCRdb cannot be tested. This CDR3 is 13 amino acids long. CDR1 and CDR2 from the germline V gene are MNHEY and SVGEGT. CDR3 protein: CASSSDRPLSYTF.

The rearrangement links TRBV27 to TRBJ2-1; absent DNA, TCRdb's TRBD1 call cannot be checked. The V gene's germline CDR1 is MNHEY and CDR2 SMNVEV (reference sequence). The CDR3 has 11 amino acids. CDR3 region: CASSKGREQFF.

This sequence joins TRBV5-6 and TRBJ2-7. CDR1 is SGHDT, CDR2 YYEEEE, per germline. This CDR3 has 13 amino acids. CDR3 region: CASSGYPNYEQYF. Full variable domain (missing parts from reference TRBV5-6 and TRBJ2-7): DAGVTQSPTHLIKTRGQQVTLRCSPKSGHDTVSWYQQALGQGPQFIFQYYEEEERQRGNFPDRFSGHQFPNYSSELNVNALLLGDSALYLCASSGYPNYEQYFGPGTRLTVT.

This chain links TRBV2 with TRBJ2-3; the TCRdb D gene call, TRBD2, has no DNA to confirm it. CDR3 length equals 15 residues. Germline V lookup: CDR1 SNHLY, CDR2 FYNNEI. The CDR3: CASALAGGRGDTQYF.

The gene calls are TRBV28 and TRBJ2-3; TCRdb lists TRBD2, though no DNA is available to test this call. Per germline, CDR1 MDHEN and CDR2 SYDVKM. The CDR3 is made up of 15 amino acids. CDR3 residues: CASSLAAGLTDTQYF.